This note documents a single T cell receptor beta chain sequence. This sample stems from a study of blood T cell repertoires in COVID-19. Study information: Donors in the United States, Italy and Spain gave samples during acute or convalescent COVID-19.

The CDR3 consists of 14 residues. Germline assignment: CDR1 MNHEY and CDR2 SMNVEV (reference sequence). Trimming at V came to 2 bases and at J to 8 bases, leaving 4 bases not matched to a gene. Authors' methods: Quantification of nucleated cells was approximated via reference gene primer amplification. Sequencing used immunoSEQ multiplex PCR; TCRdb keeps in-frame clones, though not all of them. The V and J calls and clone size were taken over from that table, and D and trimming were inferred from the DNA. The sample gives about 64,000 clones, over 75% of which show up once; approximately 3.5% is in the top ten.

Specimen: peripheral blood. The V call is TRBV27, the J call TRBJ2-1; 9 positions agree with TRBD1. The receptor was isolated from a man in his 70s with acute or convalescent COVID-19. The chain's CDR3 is CASSLGTGWDEQFF. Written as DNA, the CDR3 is TGTGCCAGCAGTTTAGGGACAGGGTGGGATGAGCAGTTCTTC.